The text below deals with one T cell receptor (beta chain). These data come from a study of technical replicates of blood from several donors. The V gene lost 2 bases and the J gene lost 5 bases, with 10 bases spanning the gap. The CDR3 is made up of 13 amino acids. Germline V gene data show CDR1 as MNHEY and CDR2 as SMNVEV (reference sequence). Some clones are missing from TCRdb's copy, which holds only in-frame ones; the method was immunoSEQ multiplex PCR. The table includes 75,000 to 95,000 clones, 90% to 95% detected once. The TCR originated in a human donor in good health. The source material was T cells isolated from PBMCs. The chain carries TRBV27 and TRBJ2-7; possible D gene TRBD1, 6 bases. This CDR3 is CASSLQGIHEQYF. The CDR3 DNA reads TGTGCCAGCAGTTTACAGGGGATCCACGAGCAGTACTTC.